These T cell receptor beta chains were read from a single sample in a study of T cells after yellow fever vaccination. TCRdb reprocessed the 5' RACE reads via MiXCR and lists one record per CDR3 protein. In the table there are 300,000 to 350,000 distinct CDR3 sequences, roughly 8.3% of which are singletons. Sequenced material: PBMCs, taken roughly 46 days after the first yellow fever vaccination. Every receptor here comes from a man in his late teens or twenties who received the YFV17D yellow fever vaccine. Both conserved end residues are part of each CDR3. Each record gives: D gene, J gene, V gene, clone size, CDR3 protein, CDR3 DNA. A D gene is named only where the DNA matches it firmly. Only some rows state a clone size, as once, few, many or a class for expanded clones.

TRBD2 | TRBJ2-3 | TRBV20-1 | NA | CSASEARGERGTQYF | TGCAGTGCTTCCGAGGCGCGGGGGGAACGGGGTACGCAGTATTTT
TRBD2 | TRBJ2-3 | TRBV11-2 | few | CASSSRGLAGAASTDTQYF | TGTGCCAGCAGCTCCCGGGGACTAGCGGGGGCCGCAAGCACAGATACGCAGTATTTT
NA | TRBJ2-5 | TRBV30 | NA | CAGEPPSGEETQYF | TGTGCCGGGGAACCGCCATCAGGGGAAGAGACCCAGTACTTC
NA | TRBJ1-5 | TRBV12-3/TRBV12-4 | NA | CASRVRAQPQHF | TGTGCCAGCAGGGTCAGGGCTCAGCCCCAGCATTTT
NA | TRBJ1-6 | TRBV5-1 | NA | CASSLGGTGRSPLHF | TGCGCCAGCAGCTTGGGCGGGACCGGTCGATCACCCCTCCACTTT
TRBD1 | TRBJ2-4 | TRBV7-8 | NA | CASSFSDRVNIQYF | TGTGCCAGCAGCTTCAGTGACAGGGTGAACATTCAGTACTTC
NA | TRBJ1-6 | TRBV5-4 | few | CASSLTPISYNSPLHF | TGTGCCAGCAGCTTGACACCTATCAGCTATAATTCACCCCTCCACTTT
NA | TRBJ1-2 | TRBV20-1 | NA | CSAVAPLNGYTF | TGCAGTGCTGTGGCCCCGTTGAATGGCTACACCTTC
NA | TRBJ1-4 | TRBV5-1 | many | CASSLGPSTNEKLFF | TGCGCCAGCAGCTTGGGGCCCTCAACTAATGAAAAACTGTTTTTT
NA | TRBJ1-2 | TRBV7-8 | NA | CASSLGGHPGYTF | TGTGCCAGCAGCTTAGGCGGGCACCCGGGCTACACCTTC
NA | TRBJ2-5 | TRBV20-1 | NA | CSARTLSQETQYF | TGCAGTGCCCGGACCCTAAGCCAAGAGACCCAGTACTTC
NA | TRBJ2-3 | TRBV28 | NA | CASSQTSGADTQYF | TGTGCCAGCAGCCAAACTAGTGGGGCGGATACGCAGTATTTT
NA | TRBJ1-5 | TRBV20-1 | few | CSARVAYGSQPQHF | TGCAGTGCTAGAGTCGCCTACGGGAGTCAGCCCCAGCATTTT
TRBD1 | TRBJ2-1 | TRBV2 | few | CASRARDRGYNEQFF | TGTGCCAGCAGGGCCCGGGACAGGGGCTACAATGAGCAGTTCTTC
NA | TRBJ2-7 | TRBV7-8 | few | CASSLDQTATYEQYF | TGTGCCAGCAGCTTAGACCAGACGGCGACCTACGAGCAGTACTTC
NA | TRBJ1-1 | TRBV18 | many | CASSPRNLNTEAFF | TGTGCCAGCTCACCAAGGAATTTGAACACTGAAGCTTTCTTT
NA | TRBJ2-6 | TRBV9 | few | CASSPGGARGANVLTF | TGTGCCAGCAGCCCCGGGGGCGCGAGGGGGGCCAACGTCCTGACTTTC
TRBD2 | TRBJ2-1 | TRBV10-3 | NA | CAISESTGGREQFF | TGTGCCATCAGTGAGTCGACGGGGGGGCGTGAGCAGTTCTTC
TRBD2 | TRBJ2-3 | TRBV28 | many | CASINHGRADTQYF | TGTGCCAGCATAAACCACGGGAGGGCAGATACGCAGTATTTT
NA | TRBJ2-3 | TRBV5-1 | NA | CASSLEGHGPTDTQYF | TGCGCCAGCAGCTTGGAGGGGCATGGACCCACAGATACGCAGTATTTT
NA | TRBJ2-6 | TRBV4-3 | many | CASSQGDGANVLTF | TGCGCCAGCAGCCAAGGGGATGGGGCCAACGTCCTGACTTTC
NA | TRBJ1-2 | TRBV20-1 | NA | CSARGETQPNYGYTF | TGCAGTGCTAGAGGCGAAACACAGCCTAACTATGGCTACACCTTC
NA | TRBJ1-5 | TRBV10-3 | few | CAIGPGGGGQPQHF | TGTGCCATCGGCCCGGGGGGGGGAGGTCAGCCCCAGCATTTT
NA | TRBJ2-3 | TRBV18 | few | CASSPSGPLRTDTQYF | TGTGCCAGCTCCCCAAGCGGTCCCTTACGCACAGATACGCAGTATTTT
TRBD2 | TRBJ2-1 | TRBV6-2/TRBV6-3 | few | CASSGLGLNEQFF | TGTGCCAGCAGCGGACTAGGATTGAATGAGCAGTTCTTC
NA | TRBJ2-5 | TRBV19 | NA | CASSIARGQETQYF | TGTGCCAGTAGTATAGCCAGGGGCCAAGAGACCCAGTACTTC
NA | TRBJ1-1 | TRBV28 | few | CASSFAREAFF | TGTGCCAGCAGTTTTGCCCGTGAAGCTTTCTTT
NA | TRBJ1-1 | TRBV15 | NA | CATSSYPGDTEAFF | TGTGCCACCAGCAGTTACCCTGGGGACACTGAAGCTTTCTTT
TRBD2 | TRBJ2-1 | TRBV14 | NA | CASSQAPGSGGWGEQFF | TGTGCCAGCAGCCAAGCCCCCGGTAGCGGGGGGTGGGGTGAGCAGTTCTTC
TRBD1 | TRBJ1-5 | TRBV6-4 | NA | CASNFCPRTGNQPQHF | TGTGCCAGCAACTTCTGCCCCAGGACAGGAAATCAGCCCCAGCATTTT
NA | TRBJ1-4 | TRBV7-2 | many | CASSSQGRDEKLFF | TGTGCCAGCAGCTCTCAAGGACGGGATGAAAAACTGTTTTTT
NA | TRBJ1-1 | TRBV18 | few | CASSPNNEFRTEAFF | TGTGCCAGCTCACCAAACAATGAGTTCAGGACTGAAGCTTTCTTT
NA | TRBJ2-1 | TRBV18 | NA | CASSAAASNEQFF | TGTGCCAGCTCAGCCGCGGCCTCAAATGAGCAGTTCTTC
NA | TRBJ2-1 | TRBV28 | NA | CASSLISSYNEQFF | TGTGCCAGCAGTTTAATAAGCTCCTACAATGAGCAGTTCTTC
TRBD1 | TRBJ2-7 | TRBV5-1 | many | CASSWGQGRNEQYF | TGCGCCAGCAGCTGGGGACAGGGGAGGAACGAGCAGTACTTC
NA | TRBJ1-2 | TRBV5-6 | NA | CASSLRSGVSYGYTF | TGTGCCAGCAGCTTGAGGTCAGGGGTTTCCTATGGCTACACCTTC
NA | TRBJ1-6 | TRBV3-1 | NA | CASSRQQLGNSPLHF | TGTGCCAGCAGCCGCCAACAACTAGGGAATTCACCCCTCCACTTT
NA | TRBJ1-2 | TRBV29-1 | few | CSVSRQVWGYTF | TGCAGCGTTTCCAGACAGGTTTGGGGCTACACCTTC
TRBD1 | TRBJ1-4 | TRBV20-1 | NA | CSAPRQGAGEKLFF | TGCAGTGCCCCAAGGCAGGGGGCAGGTGAAAAACTGTTTTTT
TRBD1 | TRBJ1-5 | TRBV6-1 | many | CASSGRSGGGNQPQHF | TGTGCCAGCAGCGGCAGGTCAGGGGGTGGCAATCAGCCCCAGCATTTT
NA | TRBJ2-1 | TRBV7-9 | NA | CASSLSSVLDEQFF | TGTGCCAGCAGCTTATCTTCAGTTCTGGATGAGCAGTTCTTC
TRBD1 | TRBJ1-3 | TRBV9 | NA | CASSDGGQGNTIYF | TGTGCCAGCAGCGATGGGGGACAGGGAAACACCATATATTTT
NA | TRBJ2-5 | TRBV4-2 | few | CASSQGGGQPETQYF | TGTGCCAGCAGCCAAGGGGGGGGACAGCCAGAGACCCAGTACTTC
TRBD2 | TRBJ2-5 | TRBV5-4 | NA | CASAPLAGQETQYF | TGTGCCAGTGCTCCACTAGCGGGGCAAGAGACCCAGTACTTC
TRBD1 | TRBJ2-5 | TRBV12-3/TRBV12-4 | many | CASSGQVGETQYF | TGTGCCAGCAGCGGACAGGTGGGGGAGACCCAGTACTTC
TRBD1 | TRBJ1-1 | TRBV27 | NA | CASSTLGTGKNTEAFF | TGTGCCAGCAGCACTCTTGGGACAGGAAAGAACACTGAAGCTTTCTTT
TRBD1 | TRBJ2-4 | TRBV11-2 | NA | CASSILTGRLAKNIQYF | TGTGCCAGCAGCATATTGACAGGGCGGTTAGCCAAAAACATTCAGTACTTC
NA | TRBJ1-6 | TRBV9 | NA | CASSEQGDYSPLHF | TGTGCCAGCAGCGAACAGGGAGATTATTCACCCCTCCACTTT
NA | TRBJ2-3 | TRBV5-4 | few | CASSLEAGISRFDTQYF | TGTGCCAGCAGCTTGGAAGCCGGAATCTCGAGGTTTGATACGCAGTATTTT
TRBD1 | TRBJ1-2 | TRBV19 | few | CASTLRTGDNYGYTF | TGTGCCAGTACCCTTCGGACAGGAGATAACTATGGCTACACCTTC
TRBD2 | TRBJ2-1 | TRBV7-2 | NA | CASTDLLAGAINEQFF | TGTGCCAGCACCGATTTACTAGCGGGGGCTATCAATGAGCAGTTCTTC
TRBD1 | TRBJ2-5 | TRBV20-1 | NA | CSARDGQGVETQYF | TGCAGTGCTAGAGATGGGCAGGGGGTGGAGACCCAGTACTTC
TRBD2 | TRBJ2-1 | TRBV24-1 | NA | CATSGPPSSGGASYEQFF | TGTGCCACCAGTGGTCCCCCGTCTAGCGGGGGGGCCTCCTATGAGCAGTTCTTC
NA | TRBJ2-1 | TRBV3-1 | few | CASSQIEARTSYNEQFF | TGTGCCAGCAGCCAAATCGAGGCGCGCACCTCCTACAATGAGCAGTTCTTC